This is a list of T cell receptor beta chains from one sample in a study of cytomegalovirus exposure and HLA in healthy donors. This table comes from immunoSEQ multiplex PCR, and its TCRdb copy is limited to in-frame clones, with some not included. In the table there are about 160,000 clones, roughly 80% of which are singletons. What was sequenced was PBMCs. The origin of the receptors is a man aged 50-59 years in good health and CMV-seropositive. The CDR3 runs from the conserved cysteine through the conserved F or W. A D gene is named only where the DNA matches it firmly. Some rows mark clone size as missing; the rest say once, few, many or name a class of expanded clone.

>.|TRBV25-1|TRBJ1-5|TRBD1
TGTGCCAGCAGTGAAAACAGGGGAGACCAGCCCCAGCATTTT
CASSENRGDQPQHF
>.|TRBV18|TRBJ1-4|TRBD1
TGTGCCAGCTCTCGGGGCCCAGGGGGCAATGATGAAAAACTGTTTTTT
CASSRGPGGNDEKLFF
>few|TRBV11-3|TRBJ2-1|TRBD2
TGTGCCAGCAGCTTAGACTCCCTAGCGGGGGAGCAGTTCTTC
CASSLDSLAGEQFF
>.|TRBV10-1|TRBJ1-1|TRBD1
TGCGCCAGCAGGAAGGACAGGAGGGCTGAAGCTTTCTTT
CASRKDRRAEAFF
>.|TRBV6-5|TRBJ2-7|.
TGTGCCAGCACGGGGGACTCCTACGAGCAGTACTTC
CASTGDSYEQYF
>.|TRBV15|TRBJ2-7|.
TGTGCCACCAGCAGAGATTCGAGCCGCCGGGCCTACGAGCAGTACTTC
CATSRDSSRRAYEQYF
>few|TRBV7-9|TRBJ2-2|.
TGTGCCAGCAGCTTTCCGGGACTTATTAACACCGGGGAGCTGTTTTTT
CASSFPGLINTGELFF
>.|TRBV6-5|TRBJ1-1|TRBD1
TGTGCCAGCAGTTCATACAGGGGGCCGCGGGACACTGAAGCTTTCTTT
CASSSYRGPRDTEAFF
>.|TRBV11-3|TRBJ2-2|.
TGTGCCAGCAGCCCCGGGACTCGGGTGAACACCGGGGAGCTGTTTTTT
CASSPGTRVNTGELFF
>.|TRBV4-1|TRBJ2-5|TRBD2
TGCGCCAGCAGCAAACTAGCGGGGGGGCTGGAAGAGACCCAGTACTTC
CASSKLAGGLEETQYF
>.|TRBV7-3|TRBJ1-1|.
TGTGCCAGCAGTCGTATGGGGGGGAACACTGAAGCTTTCTTT
CASSRMGGNTEAFF
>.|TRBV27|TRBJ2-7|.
TGTGCCAGCAGTTTAGTGGGGGGGCAAAGCGAGCAGTACTTC
CASSLVGGQSEQYF
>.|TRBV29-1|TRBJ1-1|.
TGCAGCGTTGAAGGGCCAGGAACCTTGATGAACACTGAAGCTTTCTTT
CSVEGPGTLMNTEAFF
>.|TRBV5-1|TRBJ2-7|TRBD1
TGCGCCAGCAGCTTACCCCTCACCACAGGGGGCGACGAGCAGTACTTC
CASSLPLTTGGDEQYF
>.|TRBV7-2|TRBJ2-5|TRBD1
TGTGCCAGCAGCTACCGGACAGGCGGCTATCGGGAGACCCAGTACTTC
CASSYRTGGYRETQYF
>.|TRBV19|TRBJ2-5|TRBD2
TGTGCCAGTAAACGGGGGACTAGCGGGGGCCAGTACCAAGAGACCCAGTACTTC
CASKRGTSGGQYQETQYF
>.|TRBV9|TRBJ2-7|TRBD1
TGTGCCAGCAGCGTATGGACAGGGGGCTTCGACGAGCAGTACTTC
CASSVWTGGFDEQYF
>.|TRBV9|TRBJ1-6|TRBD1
TGTGCCAGCAGCGTAGGGCCAGGGGGAGATTCACCCCTCCACTTT
CASSVGPGGDSPLHF
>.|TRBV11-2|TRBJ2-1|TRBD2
TGTGCCAGCAGCTTAGGCGGGACTAGCGGGGGGGCCTACAATGAGCAGTTCTTC
CASSLGGTSGGAYNEQFF
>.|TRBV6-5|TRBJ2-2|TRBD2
TGTGCCAGCCGGGCGGGGGGCACCACCGGGGAGCTGCTTTTT
CASRAGGTTGELLF
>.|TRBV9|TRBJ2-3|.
TGTGCCAGCAGCGTAGGTGTGGGGGGAAGTATAGATACGCAGTATTTT
CASSVGVGGSIDTQYF
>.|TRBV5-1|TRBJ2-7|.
TGCGCCAGCAGCTCTACCTACGAGCAGTACTTC
CASSSTYEQYF
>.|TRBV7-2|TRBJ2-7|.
TGTGCCAGCAGCGAAGCCGGAGGGGGCTCCACTTACGAGCAGTACTTC
CASSEAGGGSTYEQYF
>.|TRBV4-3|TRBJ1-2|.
TGCGCCAGCAGCCAAGCCGGGTATGGCTACACCTTC
CASSQAGYGYTF
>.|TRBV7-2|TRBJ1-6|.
TGTGCCAGCAGGGGTTCAGGGAACAATTCACCCCTCCACTTT
CASRGSGNNSPLHF
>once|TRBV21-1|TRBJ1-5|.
TGTGCCAGCAGCAAAGTGGCGGATCCGAATCAGCCCCAGCATTTT
CASSKVADPNQPQHF
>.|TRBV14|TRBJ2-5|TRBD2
TGTGCCAGCAGCCAACGGGGGGGCTGGGAGACCCAGTACTTC
CASSQRGGWETQYF
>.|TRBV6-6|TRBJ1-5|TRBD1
TGTGCCAGCAGTTCAGACAGGGTGTCGAGCAATCAGCCCCAGCATTTT
CASSSDRVSSNQPQHF